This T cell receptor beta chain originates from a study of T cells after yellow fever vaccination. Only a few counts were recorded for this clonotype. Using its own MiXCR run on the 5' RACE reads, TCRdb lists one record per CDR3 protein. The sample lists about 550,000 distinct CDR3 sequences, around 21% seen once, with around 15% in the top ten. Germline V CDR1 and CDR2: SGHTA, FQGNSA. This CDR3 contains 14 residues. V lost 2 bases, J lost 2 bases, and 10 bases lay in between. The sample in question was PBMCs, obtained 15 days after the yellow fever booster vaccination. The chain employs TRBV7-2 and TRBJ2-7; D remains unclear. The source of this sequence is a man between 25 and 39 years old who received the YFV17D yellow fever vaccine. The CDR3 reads CASSLNGSPYEQYF. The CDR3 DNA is TGTGCCAGCAGCTTAAACGGTTCTCCCTACGAGCAGTACTTC. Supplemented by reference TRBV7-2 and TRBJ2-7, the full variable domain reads GAGVSQSPSNKVTEKGKDVELRCDPISGHTALYWYRQSLGQGLEFLIYFQGNSAPDKSGLPSDRFSAERTGGSVSTLTIQRTQQEDSAVYLCASSLNGSPYEQYFGPGTRLTVT.